This TCR beta chain is from a study of T cell responses to AZD1222 COVID-19 vaccine. Study-level information: Both about-4-week and about-12-week second-dose recipients were combined.

Sequencing used immunoSEQ multiplex PCR; TCRdb keeps in-frame clones, though not all of them. The sample contains 100,000 or so clones, 80% to 90% of which appear only once. Study observations and caveats: Just a handful of people given AZD1222 tested seropositive at baseline. Repertoires were obtained solely post-peak T cell response.

Trimming shortened V by 7 bases and J by 5 bases, and 24 bases separated the two germline ends. The CDR3 is made up of 16 amino acids. Germline CDR1 SGHRS, CDR2 YFSETQ. In the case of this clone: Its antigen is currently unknown.

The chain employs TRBV5-1 and TRBJ2-5, with no clear D. This receptor was taken from an adult in good health. The source was peripheral blood, collected on day 0 of AZD1222 vaccination. The CDR3 reads CASLRNSDLKTETQYF. Written as DNA, the CDR3 is TGCGCCAGCTTACGTAACTCGGACCTGAAGACGGAGACCCAGTACTTC.